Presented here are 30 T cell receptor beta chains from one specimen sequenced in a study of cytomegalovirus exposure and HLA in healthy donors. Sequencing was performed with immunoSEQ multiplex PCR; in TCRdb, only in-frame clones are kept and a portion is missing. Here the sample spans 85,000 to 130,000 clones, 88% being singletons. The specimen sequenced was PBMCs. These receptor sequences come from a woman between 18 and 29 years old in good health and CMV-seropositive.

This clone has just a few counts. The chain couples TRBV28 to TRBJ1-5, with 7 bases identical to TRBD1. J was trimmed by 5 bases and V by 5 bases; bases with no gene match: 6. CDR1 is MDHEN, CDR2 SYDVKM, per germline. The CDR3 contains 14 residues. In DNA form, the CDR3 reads TGTGCCAGCAGTAAGGCAGGGGGTTATCAGCCCCAGCATTTT. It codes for CASSKAGGYQPQHF. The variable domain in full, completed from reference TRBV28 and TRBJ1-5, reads DVKVTQSSRYLVKRTGEKVFLECVQDMDHENMFWYRQDPGLGLRLIYFSYDVKMKEKGDIPEGYSVSREKKERFSLILESASTNQTSMYLCASSKAGGYQPQHFGDGTRLSIL.

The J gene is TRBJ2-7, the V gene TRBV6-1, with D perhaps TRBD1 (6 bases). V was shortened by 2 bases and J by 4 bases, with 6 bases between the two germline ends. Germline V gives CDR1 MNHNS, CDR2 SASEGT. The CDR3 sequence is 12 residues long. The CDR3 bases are TGTGCCAGCAGTGAAAGGGGGTACGAGCAGTACGTC. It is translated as CASSERGYEQYV.

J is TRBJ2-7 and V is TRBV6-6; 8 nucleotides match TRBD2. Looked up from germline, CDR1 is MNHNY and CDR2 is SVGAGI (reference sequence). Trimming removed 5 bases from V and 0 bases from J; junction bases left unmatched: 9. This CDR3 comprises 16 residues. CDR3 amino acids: CASSGPARGVSYEQYF. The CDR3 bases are TGTGCCAGCAGTGGCCCCGCGCGGGGGGTCTCCTACGAGCAGTACTTC.

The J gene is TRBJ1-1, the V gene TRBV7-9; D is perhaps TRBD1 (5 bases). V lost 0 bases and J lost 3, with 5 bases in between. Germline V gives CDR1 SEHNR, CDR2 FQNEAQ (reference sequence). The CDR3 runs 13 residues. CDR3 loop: CASSLAGDTEAFF. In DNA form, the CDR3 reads TGTGCCAGCAGCTTAGCAGGGGACACTGAAGCTTTCTTT.

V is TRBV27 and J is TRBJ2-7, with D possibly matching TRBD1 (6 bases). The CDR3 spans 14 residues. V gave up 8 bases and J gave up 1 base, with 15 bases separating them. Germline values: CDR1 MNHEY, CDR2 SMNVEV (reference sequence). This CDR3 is CASSKTGNSYEQYV. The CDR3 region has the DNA TGTGCCAGCTCCAAGACAGGAAATTCCTACGAGCAGTACGTC.

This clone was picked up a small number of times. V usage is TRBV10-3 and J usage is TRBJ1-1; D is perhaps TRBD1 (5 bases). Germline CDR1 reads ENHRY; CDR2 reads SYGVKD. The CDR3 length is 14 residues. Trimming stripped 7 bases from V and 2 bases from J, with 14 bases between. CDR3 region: CAIKKRTHNTEAFF. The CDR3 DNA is TGTGCCATCAAGAAGAGGACACACAACACTGAAGCTTTCTTT.

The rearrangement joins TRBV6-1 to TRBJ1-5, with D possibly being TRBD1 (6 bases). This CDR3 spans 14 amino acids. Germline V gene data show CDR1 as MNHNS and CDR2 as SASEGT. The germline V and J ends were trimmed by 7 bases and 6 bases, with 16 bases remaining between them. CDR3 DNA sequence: TGTGCCAGCAAAGGACAGTCGATTAGTCAGCCCCAGCATTTT. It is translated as CASKGQSISQPQHF.

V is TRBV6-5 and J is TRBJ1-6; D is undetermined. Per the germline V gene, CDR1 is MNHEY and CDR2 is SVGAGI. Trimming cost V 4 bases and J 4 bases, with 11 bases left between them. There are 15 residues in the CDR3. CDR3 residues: CASSWAPSYNSPLHF. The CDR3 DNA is TGTGCCAGCAGTTGGGCCCCCTCGTATAATTCACCCCTCCACTTT.

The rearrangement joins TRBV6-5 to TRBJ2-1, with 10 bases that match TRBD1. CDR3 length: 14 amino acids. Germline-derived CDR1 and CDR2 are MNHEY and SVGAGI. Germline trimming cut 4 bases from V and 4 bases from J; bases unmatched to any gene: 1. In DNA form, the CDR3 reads TGTGCCAGCAGTTTGGGACAGGGGTACAATGAGCAGTTCTTC. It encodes CASSLGQGYNEQFF.

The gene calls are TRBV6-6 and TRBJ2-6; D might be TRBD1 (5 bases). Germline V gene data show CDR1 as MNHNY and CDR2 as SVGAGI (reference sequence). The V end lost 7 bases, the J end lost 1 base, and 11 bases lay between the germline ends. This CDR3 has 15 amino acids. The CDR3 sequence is CASKTQGSGANVLTF. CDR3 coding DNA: TGTGCCAGCAAAACTCAGGGATCTGGGGCCAACGTCCTGACTTTC.

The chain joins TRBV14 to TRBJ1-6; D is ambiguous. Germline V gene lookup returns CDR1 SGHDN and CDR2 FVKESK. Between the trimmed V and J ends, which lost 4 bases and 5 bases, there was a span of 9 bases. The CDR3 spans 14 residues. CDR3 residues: CASSLVGHNSPLHF. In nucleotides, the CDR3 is TGTGCCAGCAGCCTGGTGGGCCATAATTCACCCCTCCACTTT.

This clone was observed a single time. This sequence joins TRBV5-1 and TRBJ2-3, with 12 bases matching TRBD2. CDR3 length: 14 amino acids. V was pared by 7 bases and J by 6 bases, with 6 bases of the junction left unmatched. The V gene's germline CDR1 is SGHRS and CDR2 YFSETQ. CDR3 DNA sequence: TGCGCCAGCCGTCTAGCGGGGGGGCGGGATACGCAGTATTTT. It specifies CASRLAGGRDTQYF. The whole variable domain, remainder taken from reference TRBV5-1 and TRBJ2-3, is KAGVTQTPRYLIKTRGQQVTLSCSPISGHRSVSWYQQTPGQGLQFLFEYFSETQRNKGNFPGRFSGRQFSNSRSEMNVSTLELGDSALYLCASRLAGGRDTQYFGPGTRLTVL.

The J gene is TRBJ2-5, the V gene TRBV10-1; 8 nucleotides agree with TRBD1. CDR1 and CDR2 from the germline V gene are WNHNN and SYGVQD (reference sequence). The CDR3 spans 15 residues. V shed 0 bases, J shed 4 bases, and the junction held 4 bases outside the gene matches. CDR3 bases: TGCGCCAGCAGTGAGTCTGGACAGGGAGTAGAGACCCAGTACTTC. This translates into CASSESGQGVETQYF.

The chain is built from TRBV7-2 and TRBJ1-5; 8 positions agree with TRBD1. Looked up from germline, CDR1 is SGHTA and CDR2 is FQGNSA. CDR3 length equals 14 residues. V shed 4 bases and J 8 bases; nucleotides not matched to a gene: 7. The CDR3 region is CASSWTGTPKPQHF. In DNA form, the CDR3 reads TGTGCCAGCAGCTGGACAGGGACCCCAAAGCCCCAGCATTTT.

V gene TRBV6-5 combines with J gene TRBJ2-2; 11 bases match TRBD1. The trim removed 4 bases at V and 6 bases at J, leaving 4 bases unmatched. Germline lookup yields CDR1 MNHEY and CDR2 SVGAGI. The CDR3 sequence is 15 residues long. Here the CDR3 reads CASSFGQGAPGELFF. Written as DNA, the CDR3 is TGTGCCAGCAGTTTCGGACAGGGGGCCCCCGGGGAGCTGTTTTTT.

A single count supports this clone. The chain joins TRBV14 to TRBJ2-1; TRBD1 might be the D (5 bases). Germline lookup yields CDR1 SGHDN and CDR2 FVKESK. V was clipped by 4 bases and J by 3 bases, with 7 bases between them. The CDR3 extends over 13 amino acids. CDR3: CASSLDSYNEQFF. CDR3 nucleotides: TGTGCCAGCAGCCTAGACAGCTACAATGAGCAGTTCTTC. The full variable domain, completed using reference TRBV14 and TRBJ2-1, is EAGVTQFPSHSVIEKGQTVTLRCDPISGHDNLYWYRRVMGKEIKFLLHFVKESKQDESGMPNNRFLAERTGGTYSTLKVQPAELEDSGVYFCASSLDSYNEQFFGPGTRLTVL.

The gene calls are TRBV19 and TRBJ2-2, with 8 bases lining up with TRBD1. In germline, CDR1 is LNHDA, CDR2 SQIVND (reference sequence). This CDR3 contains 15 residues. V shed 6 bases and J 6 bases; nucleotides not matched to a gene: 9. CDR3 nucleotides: TGTGCCAGTAGACTCACCAACAGGGGGGCCGGGGAGCTGTTTTTT. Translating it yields CASRLTNRGAGELFF.

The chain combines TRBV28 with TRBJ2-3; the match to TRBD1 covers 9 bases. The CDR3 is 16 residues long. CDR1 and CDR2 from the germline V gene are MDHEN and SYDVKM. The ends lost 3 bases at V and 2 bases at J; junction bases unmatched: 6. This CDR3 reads CASSFSGTGNTDTQYF. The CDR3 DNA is TGTGCCAGCAGTTTCTCCGGGACAGGGAACACAGATACGCAGTATTTT.

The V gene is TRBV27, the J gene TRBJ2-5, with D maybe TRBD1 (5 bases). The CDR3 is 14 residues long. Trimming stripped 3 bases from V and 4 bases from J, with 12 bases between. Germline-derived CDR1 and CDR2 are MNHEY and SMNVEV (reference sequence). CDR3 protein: CASSLGQRGETQYF. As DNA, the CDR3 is TGTGCCAGCAGTTTGGGCCAAAGGGGAGAGACCCAGTACTTC.

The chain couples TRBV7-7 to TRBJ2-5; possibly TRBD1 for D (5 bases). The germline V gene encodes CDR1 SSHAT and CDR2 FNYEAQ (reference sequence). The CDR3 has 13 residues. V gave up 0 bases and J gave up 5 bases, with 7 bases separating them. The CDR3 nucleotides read TGTGCCAGCAGCTTAGCAGGGGTGGAGACCCAGTACTTC. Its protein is CASSLAGVETQYF.

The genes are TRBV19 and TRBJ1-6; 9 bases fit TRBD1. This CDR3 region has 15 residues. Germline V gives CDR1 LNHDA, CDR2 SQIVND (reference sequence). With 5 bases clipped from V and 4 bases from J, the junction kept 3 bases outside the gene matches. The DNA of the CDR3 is TGTGCCAGTAGTGCGACAGGGGGTTATAATTCACCCCTCCACTTT. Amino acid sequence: CASSATGGYNSPLHF.

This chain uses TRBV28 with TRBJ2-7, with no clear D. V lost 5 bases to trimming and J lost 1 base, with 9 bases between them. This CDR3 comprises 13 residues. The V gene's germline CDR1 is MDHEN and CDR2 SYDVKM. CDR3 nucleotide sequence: TGTGCCAGCAGTGGAGCCCATTCCTACGAGCAGTACTTC. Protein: CASSGAHSYEQYF.

The CDR3 here is CASSLDSHTEAFF. CDR3 DNA sequence: TGCGCCAGCAGCTTGGACAGTCACACTGAAGCTTTCTTT. The chain combines TRBV10-1 with TRBJ1-1; a possible D gene is TRBD1 (6 bases). There are 13 residues in the CDR3. Per the germline V gene, CDR1 is WNHNN and CDR2 is SYGVQD (reference sequence). V was shortened by 6 bases and J by 3 bases, with 11 bases between the two germline ends.

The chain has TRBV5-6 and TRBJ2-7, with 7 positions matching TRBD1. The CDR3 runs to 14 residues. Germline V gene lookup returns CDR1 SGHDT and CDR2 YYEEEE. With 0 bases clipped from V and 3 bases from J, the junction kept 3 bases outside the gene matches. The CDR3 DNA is TGTGCCAGCAGCTTGGGGCACAGGGGCTACGAGCAGTACTTC. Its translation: CASSLGHRGYEQYF.

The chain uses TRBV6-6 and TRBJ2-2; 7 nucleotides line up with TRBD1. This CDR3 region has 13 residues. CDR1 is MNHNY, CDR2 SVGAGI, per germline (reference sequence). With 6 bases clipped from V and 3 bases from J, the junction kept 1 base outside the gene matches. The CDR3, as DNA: TGTGCCAGCAGGACAGGGTACACCGGGGAGCTGTTTTTT. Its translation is CASRTGYTGELFF.

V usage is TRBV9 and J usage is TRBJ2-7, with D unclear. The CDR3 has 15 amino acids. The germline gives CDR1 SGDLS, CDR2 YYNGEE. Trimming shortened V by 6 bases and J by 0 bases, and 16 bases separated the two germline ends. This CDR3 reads CASTPGPMNSYEQYF. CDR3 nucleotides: TGTGCCAGCACGCCGGGTCCGATGAACTCCTACGAGCAGTACTTC.

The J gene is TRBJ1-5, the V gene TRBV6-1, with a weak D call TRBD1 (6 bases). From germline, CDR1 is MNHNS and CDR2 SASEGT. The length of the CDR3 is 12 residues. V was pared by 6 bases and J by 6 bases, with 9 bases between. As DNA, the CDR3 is TGTGCCAGCAGGGCAGGGGTTCAGCCCCAGCATTTT. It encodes CASRAGVQPQHF.

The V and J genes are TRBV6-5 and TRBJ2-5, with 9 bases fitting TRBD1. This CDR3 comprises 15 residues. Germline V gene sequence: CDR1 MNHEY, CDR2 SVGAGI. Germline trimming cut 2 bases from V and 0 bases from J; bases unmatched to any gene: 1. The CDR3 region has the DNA TGTGCCAGCAGTTACGACAGGGGGGACCAAGAGACCCAGTACTTC. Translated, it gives CASSYDRGDQETQYF.

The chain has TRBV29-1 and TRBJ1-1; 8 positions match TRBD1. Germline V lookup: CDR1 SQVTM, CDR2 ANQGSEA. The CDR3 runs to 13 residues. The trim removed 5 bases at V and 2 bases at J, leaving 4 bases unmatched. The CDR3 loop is CSVLGQGNTEAFF. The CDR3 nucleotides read TGCAGCGTTTTAGGACAGGGTAACACTGAAGCTTTCTTT.

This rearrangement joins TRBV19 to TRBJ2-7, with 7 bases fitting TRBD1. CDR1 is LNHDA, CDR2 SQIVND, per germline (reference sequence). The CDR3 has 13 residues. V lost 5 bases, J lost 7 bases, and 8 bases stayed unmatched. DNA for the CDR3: TGTGCCAGTAGTGTAAGACAGGGTGGAGAGCAGTACTTC. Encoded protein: CASSVRQGGEQYF.